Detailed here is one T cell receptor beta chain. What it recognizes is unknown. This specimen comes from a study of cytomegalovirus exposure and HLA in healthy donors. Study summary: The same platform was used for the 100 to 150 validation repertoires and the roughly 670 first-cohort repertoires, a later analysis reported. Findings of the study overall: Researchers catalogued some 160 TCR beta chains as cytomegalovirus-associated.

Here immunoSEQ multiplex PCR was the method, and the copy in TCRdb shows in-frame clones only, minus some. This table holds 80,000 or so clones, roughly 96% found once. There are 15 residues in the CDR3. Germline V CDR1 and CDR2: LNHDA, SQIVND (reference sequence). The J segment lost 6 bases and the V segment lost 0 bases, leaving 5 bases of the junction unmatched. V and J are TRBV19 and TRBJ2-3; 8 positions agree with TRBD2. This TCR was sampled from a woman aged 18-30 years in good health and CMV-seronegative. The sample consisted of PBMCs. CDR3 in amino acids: CASSIEVAGRDTQYF. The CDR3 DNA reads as TGTGCCAGTAGTATAGAGGTAGCGGGGAGGGATACGCAGTATTTT.